Sequencing of this TCR beta chain was carried out in a study of regulatory T cells in long-lasting Graves disease. With iRepertoire HTBI primers and Arm-PCR of CDR3 regions, TCR beta libraries were built. Each CDR3 protein is one row after TCRdb ran MiXCR on the multiplex PCR reads. Of a few hundred thousand distinct CDR3 sequences in the sample, 20% to 25% were seen once. This clonotype was observed a handful of times. This CDR3 contains 15 residues. V gave up 4 bases and J gave up 3 bases, with 12 bases separating them. From germline, CDR1 is KGHSH and CDR2 LQKENI. The time point: persistent/refractory GD, antithyroid drugs over 5 years with positive TRAb. Making the TCR library involved RNA that had been extracted from PBMCs.

The sequence was obtained from a female donor with Graves disease. The chain has TRBV18 and TRBJ1-4; unclear D gene. Sequencing used peripheral blood mononuclear cells (PBMCs), obtained when the disease was refractory, from a patient treated with antithyroid drugs. CDR3 nucleotide sequence: TGTGCCAGCTCACAGGTTTCTCCGGCTAATGAAAAACTGTTTTTT. Its translation is CASSQVSPANEKLFF.